This T cell receptor (beta chain) is from a study of long-term antiretroviral therapy in people with HIV. Regarding the study as a whole: Clones expanded before ART dominated the repertoire at all time points. In the period from about 2003 to 2017, blood was collected, possibly under older ART regimens.

For this clone: Antigen: not known.

Every donor had one or more pre-ART and two or more post-ART PBMC samples. Researchers ran immunoSEQ v3.0 at survey level. Clones were read by immunoSEQ multiplex PCR, and TCRdb kept only the in-frame ones, dropping some. The sample comprises about 20,000 clones, roughly 84% of which are singletons, and under 3.5% rests with the top ten. Germline V gene data show CDR1 as SGHTA and CDR2 as FQGTGA. Deletions cut 3 bases from V and 0 bases from J, with 12 bases between. This CDR3 contains 16 residues. The sample here was unsorted PBMCs, taken 1.9 years after starting antiretroviral therapy. This TCR came from a woman aged 45-60 years with HIV. The V gene is TRBV7-3, the J gene TRBJ1-3; D is unresolved. The CDR3 sequence: CASSFGDRASGNTIYF. As DNA, the CDR3 is TGTGCCAGCAGCTTTGGAGATAGGGCCTCTGGAAACACCATATATTTT.